This T cell receptor beta chain was observed in a study of cytomegalovirus exposure and HLA in healthy donors. With respect to this clone: What it binds is unknown.

Primers: 60 Vbeta forward and 13 Jbeta reverse. Assay used: immunoSEQ multiplex PCR; TCRdb lists only in-frame clones, some missing. There are roughly 140,000 clones in the sample; around three fifths occur only once, and about 3% lies in the top ten. Study-wide points: The majority of CMV-associated TCR beta chains were reported as apparently HLA-restricted in a later analysis. TCR beta sequences reportedly predicted most subjects' HLA-A and HLA-B alleles accurately.

With 3 bases removed from V and 7 bases from J, the gap between germline ends came to 11 bases. CDR1 SGHTS and CDR2 YDEGEE come from the germline V gene. This CDR3 comprises 13 residues. The rearrangement joins TRBV5-8 to TRBJ1-5, with a possible D match to TRBD1 (6 bases). The origin of this receptor is a woman in her twenties or thirties in good health and CMV-seropositive. What was sequenced was PBMCs. The chain's CDR3 is CASSWQGSQPQHF. In DNA, the CDR3 is TGTGCCAGCAGCTGGCAGGGGTCCCAGCCCCAGCATTTT.